One sample yielded the 13 T cell receptor beta chains listed below, sequenced in a study of T cells in Graves' hyperthyroidism and ophthalmopathy. Amplification targeted TCR beta CDR3 regions from RNA transcripts. The TCR CDR3 first-round RT-PCR relied on the HTBI primer set. TCRdb analysed the multiplex PCR reads with MiXCR anew, one entry per CDR3 protein. The sample shows 360,000 or so distinct CDR3 sequences, approximately 19% of them seen only once. Material: blood. Receptors were obtained from a young woman with Graves' hyperthyroidism.

This clonotype appeared many times. This sequence joins TRBV24-1 and TRBJ1-1, with 10 bases aligning to TRBD1. The CDR3 extends over 13 amino acids. CDR1 and CDR2 (germline): KGHDR, SFDVKD. The J segment lost 7 bases and the V segment lost 6 bases, leaving 4 bases of the junction unmatched. CDR3 in amino acids: CATSPGQGLEAFF. As DNA, the CDR3 is TGTGCCACCAGTCCGGGACAGGGGCTTGAAGCTTTCTTT.

This clonotype was detected many times. V gene TRBV6-5 combines with J gene TRBJ1-1; the D gene is possibly TRBD1 (5 bases). Deletions cut 1 base from V and 0 bases from J, with 12 bases between. Germline CDR1 reads MNHEY; CDR2 reads SVGAGI. The CDR3 loop spans 16 amino acids. CDR3 sequence: CASSYFREAVNTEAFF. As DNA, the CDR3 is TGTGCCAGCAGTTACTTCAGGGAGGCGGTGAACACTGAAGCTTTCTTT.

Comments on this clonotype: A read error may be the cause here, since a much bigger clone is one base away. This sequence joins TRBV15 and TRBJ2-4; 9 positions agree with TRBD2. J lost 0 bases, V lost 8 bases, and 5 bases had no gene match. Germline CDR1 is LNHNV and CDR2 is YYDKDF (reference sequence). The CDR3 length is 15 residues. As DNA, the CDR3 is TGTGCCACCGGGACTAGCCCTATAGCCAAAAACATTCAGTACTTC. It encodes CATGTSPIAKNIQYF.

This clonotype showed up many times. The V and J genes are TRBV5-1 and TRBJ1-1; D unresolved. The germline V and J ends were trimmed by 0 bases and 4 bases, with 13 bases remaining between them. The germline CDR1 and CDR2 sequences are SGHRS and YFSETQ. The CDR3 spans 15 residues. The CDR3 loop is CASSLVLGGGTEAFF. CDR3 sequence (DNA): TGCGCCAGCAGCTTGGTACTGGGAGGAGGCACTGAAGCTTTCTTT.

This clonotype came up many times. This chain links TRBV20-1 with TRBJ1-5; a weak D match, TRBD1 (6 bases). CDR1 DFQATT and CDR2 SNEGSKA come from the germline V gene (reference sequence). This CDR3 spans 13 amino acids. Between the trimmed V and J ends, which lost 3 bases and 6 bases, there was a span of 12 bases. The CDR3 region has the DNA TGCAGTGCTAGTGGCGGGGGCAGTCAGCCCCAGCATTTT. This translates into CSASGGGSQPQHF.

This clonotype came up a few times. The chain couples TRBV6-5 to TRBJ2-5; the match to TRBD2 covers 13 bases. From germline, CDR1 is MNHEY and CDR2 SVGAGI. There are 15 residues in the CDR3. J lost 5 bases, V lost 4 bases, and 4 bases had no gene match. CDR3 amino acids: CASSSLAGGPETQYF. The CDR3 bases are TGTGCCAGCAGTTCACTAGCGGGGGGGCCGGAGACCCAGTACTTC.

This clonotype was observed many times. The rearrangement joins TRBV27 to TRBJ1-1; D call uncertain. The CDR3 runs 15 residues. CDR1 and CDR2 (germline): MNHEY, SMNVEV (reference sequence). Trimming stripped 5 bases from V and 1 base from J, with 14 bases between. This CDR3 reads CASSPEVVGNTEAFF. The DNA for the CDR3 is TGTGCCAGCAGTCCCGAGGTGGTGGGGAACACTGAAGCTTTCTTT.

This clonotype was recorded at least ten times. The rearrangement uses TRBV5-1 and TRBJ1-5; D is unclear. V was pared by 8 bases and J by 7 bases, with 13 bases between. CDR3 length: 12 residues. CDR1 SGHRS and CDR2 YFSETQ come from the germline V gene. This CDR3 reads CASPRGRQPQHF. The CDR3 DNA reads as TGCGCCAGTCCCCGGGGTCGGCAGCCCCAGCATTTT. Full variable domain (remainder filled in from reference TRBV5-1 and TRBJ1-5): KAGVTQTPRYLIKTRGQQVTLSCSPISGHRSVSWYQQTPGQGLQFLFEYFSETQRNKGNFPGRFSGRQFSNSRSEMNVSTLELGDSALYLCASPRGRQPQHFGDGTRLSIL.

This clonotype has ten or more counts. V is TRBV12-3 or TRBV12-4 and J is TRBJ1-5; maybe TRBD1 (5 bases). Trimming removed 7 bases at V and 4 bases at J, with 8 bases between. The CDR3 contains 12 residues. The CDR3 sequence: CASTWGNQPQHF. The CDR3 DNA reads TGTGCCAGCACCTGGGGGAATCAGCCCCAGCATTTT.

This clonotype has ten or more counts. V and J are TRBV5-1 and TRBJ1-2; 7 bases match TRBD1. With V trimmed by 6 bases and J by 7 bases, 18 bases remained unmatched. The germline CDR1 and CDR2 sequences are SGHRS and YFSETQ. This CDR3 contains 16 residues. For the CDR3, the DNA is TGCGCCAGCAAAGATTTACCGGGACAGATGTTTCGTGGCTACACCTTC. Translation gives CASKDLPGQMFRGYTF. The complete variable domain, with remaining parts taken from reference TRBV5-1 and TRBJ1-2, reads KAGVTQTPRYLIKTRGQQVTLSCSPISGHRSVSWYQQTPGQGLQFLFEYFSETQRNKGNFPGRFSGRQFSNSRSEMNVSTLELGDSALYLCASKDLPGQMFRGYTFGSGTRLTVV.

This clonotype was recorded at least ten times. V usage is TRBV2 and J usage is TRBJ2-5; TRBD1 matches at 12 bases. The CDR3 runs 14 residues. Trimming took 11 bases from V and 2 from J; bases not matched to a gene: 6. CDR1 SNHLY and CDR2 FYNNEI come from the germline V gene. CDR3 sequence (DNA): TGTGCCGGGGACAGGGGGCGATGGCAAGAGACCCAGTACTTC. Translated: CAGDRGRWQETQYF. Based on the CDR3 plus reference TRBV2 and TRBJ2-5, the full variable domain is EPEVTQTPSHQVTQMGQEVILRCVPISNHLYFYWYRQILGQKVEFLVSFYNNEISEKSEIFDDQFSVERPDGSNFTLKIRSTKLEDSAMYFCAGDRGRWQETQYFGPGTRLLVL.

This clonotype was detected many times. This chain connects TRBV20-1 to TRBJ2-2; 8 bases fit TRBD1. Germline values: CDR1 DFQATT, CDR2 SNEGSKA (reference sequence). The CDR3 covers 14 residues. Trimming cost V 5 bases and J 4 bases; bases outside gene matches: 6. CDR3 DNA sequence: TGCAGTGCTCGGGACAGGTCATTCACCGGGGAGCTGTTTTTT. Encoded protein: CSARDRSFTGELFF.

This clonotype was seen a handful of times. This chain uses TRBV6-2 or TRBV6-3 with TRBJ2-5; D ambiguous. Germline CDR1 is MNHEY and CDR2 is SVGEGT. Trimming took 2 bases from V and 2 from J, leaving 6 bases between them. This CDR3 has 13 residues. The chain's CDR3 is CASSYREQETQYF. DNA for the CDR3: TGTGCCAGCAGTTACAGAGAACAAGAGACCCAGTACTTC.